These T cell receptor beta chains were read from a single sample in a study of identical twins. One entry per CDR3 protein results from TCRdb running MiXCR on the 5' RACE reads. The sample shows approximately 690,000 distinct CDR3 sequences, over 5% of them seen only once. Sequencing was performed on naive T cells sorted from blood. The source is a young man in good health. Each CDR3 is given with its conserved first and last residue. The order of the fields is CDR3 protein, CDR3 DNA, J gene, D gene, V gene, CDR3 length, clone size. A D gene is named only where the DNA matches it firmly. The listing skips clone size in some rows; elsewhere it reads once, few, many or a size class.

CDR3 protein: CASSYDSGPGELFF
CDR3 DNA: TGCGCCAGCAGTTATGACAGCGGTCCCGGGGAGCTGTTTTTT
J gene: TRBJ2-2
D gene: .
V gene: TRBV5-1
CDR3 length: 14
clone size: many

CDR3 protein: CASSLPSASSTDTQYF
CDR3 DNA: TGCGCCAGCAGCTTGCCTAGCGCCTCTAGCACAGATACGCAGTATTTT
J gene: TRBJ2-3
D gene: .
V gene: TRBV5-1
CDR3 length: 16
clone size: many

CDR3 protein: CASSLAWMPQETQYF
CDR3 DNA: TGTGCCAGCAGCTTAGCGTGGATGCCCCAAGAGACCCAGTACTTC
J gene: TRBJ2-5
D gene: .
V gene: TRBV11-1
CDR3 length: 15
clone size: few

CDR3 protein: CASSDSGKGYNEQFF
CDR3 DNA: TGCGCCAGCAGCGATAGCGGGAAAGGCTACAATGAGCAGTTCTTC
J gene: TRBJ2-1
D gene: TRBD2
V gene: TRBV4-1
CDR3 length: 15
clone size: many

CDR3 protein: CASSLGIQREWSTDTQYF
CDR3 DNA: TGCGCCAGCAGCCTTGGGATTCAGCGGGAGTGGAGCACAGATACGCAGTATTTT
J gene: TRBJ2-3
D gene: TRBD2
V gene: TRBV5-1
CDR3 length: 18
clone size: many

CDR3 protein: CASSTRTSGRRYNEQFF
CDR3 DNA: TGTGCCAGTAGTACACGGACTAGCGGGAGAAGGTACAATGAGCAGTTCTTC
J gene: TRBJ2-1
D gene: TRBD2
V gene: TRBV19
CDR3 length: 17
clone size: .

CDR3 protein: CAISHTGGIQPQHF
CDR3 DNA: TGTGCCATCAGTCACACAGGGGGGATCCAGCCCCAGCATTTT
J gene: TRBJ1-5
D gene: TRBD1
V gene: TRBV10-3
CDR3 length: 14
clone size: many

CDR3 protein: CAIEDSDTDTQYF
CDR3 DNA: TGTGCCATCGAGGATAGCGACACAGATACGCAGTATTTT
J gene: TRBJ2-3
D gene: .
V gene: TRBV10-3
CDR3 length: 13
clone size: many

CDR3 protein: CASSFGTENEKLFF
CDR3 DNA: TGTGCCAGCAGTTTTGGGACCGAAAATGAAAAACTGTTTTTT
J gene: TRBJ1-4
D gene: .
V gene: TRBV27
CDR3 length: 14
clone size: few

CDR3 protein: CASSFSQGGSYNEQFF
CDR3 DNA: TGCGCCAGCAGCTTTTCCCAGGGAGGGTCATACAATGAGCAGTTCTTC
J gene: TRBJ2-1
D gene: TRBD2
V gene: TRBV5-1
CDR3 length: 16
clone size: .

CDR3 protein: CASRPLRTEKLFF
CDR3 DNA: TGTGCCAGCAGGCCCCTGAGGACTGAAAAACTGTTTTTT
J gene: TRBJ1-4
D gene: .
V gene: TRBV12-3/TRBV12-4
CDR3 length: 13
clone size: few

CDR3 protein: CASSRNQIGWERFF
CDR3 DNA: TGTGCCAGCAGCCGTAACCAGATTGGATGGGAGCGGTTTTTT
J gene: TRBJ1-4
D gene: .
V gene: TRBV7-8
CDR3 length: 14
clone size: .

CDR3 protein: CASRGGSYNEQFF
CDR3 DNA: TGTGCCAGCCGGGGGGGCTCCTACAATGAGCAGTTCTTC
J gene: TRBJ2-1
D gene: TRBD2
V gene: TRBV28
CDR3 length: 13
clone size: many

CDR3 protein: CASSLAFQGRPEAFF
CDR3 DNA: TGTGCCAGCAGTTTAGCCTTTCAGGGGCGCCCTGAAGCTTTCTTT
J gene: TRBJ1-1
D gene: .
V gene: TRBV12-3/TRBV12-4
CDR3 length: 15
clone size: .

CDR3 protein: CSVEDKGLAASTDTQYF
CDR3 DNA: TGCAGCGTTGAAGATAAAGGACTAGCGGCTAGCACAGATACGCAGTATTTT
J gene: TRBJ2-3
D gene: TRBD2
V gene: TRBV29-1
CDR3 length: 17
clone size: many

CDR3 protein: CASNIPGTINEQFF
CDR3 DNA: TGTGCCAGTAATATCCCTGGGACTATTAATGAGCAGTTCTTC
J gene: TRBJ2-1
D gene: TRBD2
V gene: TRBV19
CDR3 length: 14
clone size: .

CDR3 protein: CASSLQGILADQPQHF
CDR3 DNA: TGTGCCAGCAGTTTACAAGGGATTTTAGCAGATCAGCCCCAGCATTTT
J gene: TRBJ1-5
D gene: .
V gene: TRBV12-3/TRBV12-4
CDR3 length: 16
clone size: many

CDR3 protein: CASGPSRLEEQFF
CDR3 DNA: TGTGCTAGTGGTCCGTCCCGGCTTGAGGAGCAGTTCTTC
J gene: TRBJ2-1
D gene: .
V gene: TRBV12-5
CDR3 length: 13
clone size: many

CDR3 protein: CASSSGLGGFYEQYF
CDR3 DNA: TGTGCCAGCAGCTCGGGACTAGGAGGTTTCTACGAGCAGTACTTC
J gene: TRBJ2-7
D gene: TRBD2
V gene: TRBV7-2
CDR3 length: 15
clone size: .

CDR3 protein: CASSQGTSGRGTGELFF
CDR3 DNA: TGTGCCAGCAGCCAAGGGACTAGCGGGAGAGGGACCGGGGAGCTGTTTTTT
J gene: TRBJ2-2
D gene: TRBD2
V gene: TRBV4-2
CDR3 length: 17
clone size: .

CDR3 protein: CAGRLAGAGDTQYF
CDR3 DNA: TGTGCCGGAAGACTAGCGGGAGCCGGAGATACGCAGTATTTT
J gene: TRBJ2-3
D gene: TRBD2
V gene: TRBV5-4
CDR3 length: 14
clone size: many

CDR3 protein: CSVDEGRNEQYF
CDR3 DNA: TGCAGCGTTGATGAAGGACGAAACGAGCAGTACTTC
J gene: TRBJ2-7
D gene: .
V gene: TRBV29-1
CDR3 length: 12
clone size: .

CDR3 protein: CASSRWGIGAETQYF
CDR3 DNA: TGTGCCAGCAGTAGATGGGGGATAGGGGCAGAGACCCAGTACTTC
J gene: TRBJ2-5
D gene: .
V gene: TRBV12-3/TRBV12-4
CDR3 length: 15
clone size: .

CDR3 protein: CAALGSGANVLTF
CDR3 DNA: TGTGCCGCCCTAGGCTCTGGGGCCAACGTCCTGACTTTC
J gene: TRBJ2-6
D gene: .
V gene: TRBV12-3/TRBV12-4
CDR3 length: 13
clone size: many

CDR3 protein: CASSLSHQKTQYF
CDR3 DNA: TGTGCCAGCAGTCTTTCCCACCAAAAGACCCAGTACTTC
J gene: TRBJ2-5
D gene: .
V gene: TRBV28
CDR3 length: 13
clone size: .

CDR3 protein: CASSQGRGLSGNTIYF
CDR3 DNA: TGCGCCAGCAGCCAAGGTCGTGGTCTCTCTGGAAACACCATATATTTT
J gene: TRBJ1-3
D gene: .
V gene: TRBV4-1
CDR3 length: 16
clone size: .

CDR3 protein: CASSLETSGQPQHF
CDR3 DNA: TGTGCCAGCAGCTTAGAGACCAGCGGTCAGCCCCAGCATTTT
J gene: TRBJ1-5
D gene: .
V gene: TRBV7-9
CDR3 length: 14
clone size: many

CDR3 protein: CASSLQLTYNEQFF
CDR3 DNA: TGTGCCAGCAGTTTACAACTGACCTACAATGAGCAGTTCTTC
J gene: TRBJ2-1
D gene: .
V gene: TRBV28
CDR3 length: 14
clone size: few

CDR3 protein: CASSLSIEQFF
CDR3 DNA: TGCGCCAGCAGCTTGAGTATTGAGCAGTTCTTC
J gene: TRBJ2-1
D gene: .
V gene: TRBV5-1
CDR3 length: 11
clone size: many

CDR3 protein: CASSEAGTGELFF
CDR3 DNA: TGTGCCAGCAGTGAGGCTGGCACCGGGGAGCTGTTTTTT
J gene: TRBJ2-2
D gene: .
V gene: TRBV25-1
CDR3 length: 13
clone size: many

CDR3 protein: CASSQDVSGVGTDTQYF
CDR3 DNA: TGTGCCAGCAGCCAAGACGTGTCCGGGGTGGGCACAGATACGCAGTATTTT
J gene: TRBJ2-3
D gene: .
V gene: TRBV14
CDR3 length: 17
clone size: few

CDR3 protein: CASSLGLTAREQFF
CDR3 DNA: TGTGCCAGCAGCTTAGGGCTAACGGCACGTGAGCAGTTCTTC
J gene: TRBJ2-1
D gene: .
V gene: TRBV13
CDR3 length: 14
clone size: many

CDR3 protein: CASSSTLATRENEQFF
CDR3 DNA: TGTGCCAGCAGTTCAACGCTAGCGACCCGGGAAAATGAGCAGTTCTTC
J gene: TRBJ2-1
D gene: .
V gene: TRBV28
CDR3 length: 16
clone size: few

CDR3 protein: CSARDWTAPNYGYTF
CDR3 DNA: TGCAGTGCTAGAGACTGGACAGCTCCTAACTATGGCTACACCTTC
J gene: TRBJ1-2
D gene: .
V gene: TRBV20-1
CDR3 length: 15
clone size: many

CDR3 protein: CASSFDRGVETQYF
CDR3 DNA: TGTGCCAGCAGCTTTGACAGGGGGGTCGAGACCCAGTACTTC
J gene: TRBJ2-5
D gene: TRBD1
V gene: TRBV5-6
CDR3 length: 14
clone size: .

CDR3 protein: CASSRTFSYEQYF
CDR3 DNA: TGTGCCAGCAGTCGGACCTTCTCCTACGAGCAGTACTTC
J gene: TRBJ2-7
D gene: .
V gene: TRBV6-1
CDR3 length: 13
clone size: .

CDR3 protein: CASSYFGGETGELFF
CDR3 DNA: TGTGCCAGCAGTTACTTCGGGGGGGAGACCGGGGAGCTGTTTTTT
J gene: TRBJ2-2
D gene: TRBD2
V gene: TRBV6-5
CDR3 length: 15
clone size: few

CDR3 protein: CASSLLPVATNEQYF
CDR3 DNA: TGTGCCAGCAGTTTATTACCGGTGGCGACAAACGAGCAGTACTTC
J gene: TRBJ2-7
D gene: .
V gene: TRBV27
CDR3 length: 15
clone size: .

CDR3 protein: CASSLGRYYNEQFF
CDR3 DNA: TGTGCCAGCAGCTTGGGGCGTTACTACAATGAGCAGTTCTTC
J gene: TRBJ2-1
D gene: .
V gene: TRBV5-6
CDR3 length: 14
clone size: many

CDR3 protein: CSVDRVLGETQYF
CDR3 DNA: TGCAGCGTCGACAGGGTCCTTGGAGAGACCCAGTACTTC
J gene: TRBJ2-5
D gene: TRBD1
V gene: TRBV29-1
CDR3 length: 13
clone size: many

CDR3 protein: CASSLYRTSGKQETQYF
CDR3 DNA: TGTGCCAGCAGTTTATACCGGACTAGCGGGAAGCAAGAGACCCAGTACTTC
J gene: TRBJ2-5
D gene: TRBD2
V gene: TRBV27
CDR3 length: 17
clone size: few

CDR3 protein: CASSLTGAGTDTQYF
CDR3 DNA: TGTGCCAGCAGCTTAACGGGAGCAGGTACAGATACGCAGTATTTT
J gene: TRBJ2-3
D gene: .
V gene: TRBV7-9
CDR3 length: 15
clone size: .

CDR3 protein: CASSQDGARLKQYF
CDR3 DNA: TGTGCCAGCAGCCAAGATGGAGCTAGACTTAAGCAGTACTTC
J gene: TRBJ2-7
D gene: .
V gene: TRBV3-1
CDR3 length: 14
clone size: few

CDR3 protein: CASSPQNTETQYF
CDR3 DNA: TGTGCCAGCAGCCCGCAGAATACGGAGACCCAGTACTTC
J gene: TRBJ2-5
D gene: .
V gene: TRBV11-2
CDR3 length: 13
clone size: .

CDR3 protein: CASSQEGGQPQHF
CDR3 DNA: TGTGCCAGCAGCCAAGAAGGGGGTCAGCCCCAGCATTTT
J gene: TRBJ1-5
D gene: .
V gene: TRBV14
CDR3 length: 13
clone size: many

CDR3 protein: CASRDSTSANTGELFF
CDR3 DNA: TGTGCCAGCAGAGATTCGACTAGCGCGAACACCGGGGAGCTGTTTTTT
J gene: TRBJ2-2
D gene: TRBD2
V gene: TRBV7-9
CDR3 length: 16
clone size: many

CDR3 protein: CASSMGLAGQQFF
CDR3 DNA: TGTGCCAGCAGCATGGGACTAGCGGGACAGCAGTTCTTC
J gene: TRBJ2-1
D gene: TRBD2
V gene: TRBV7-7
CDR3 length: 13
clone size: few

CDR3 protein: CASSLEAGGSNEQYF
CDR3 DNA: TGCGCCAGCAGCTTGGAGGCAGGGGGCTCTAACGAGCAGTACTTC
J gene: TRBJ2-7
D gene: TRBD1
V gene: TRBV5-1
CDR3 length: 15
clone size: few

CDR3 protein: CASKGTSGYEQYF
CDR3 DNA: TGTGCCAGCAAAGGGACTAGCGGCTACGAGCAGTACTTC
J gene: TRBJ2-7
D gene: .
V gene: TRBV21-1
CDR3 length: 13
clone size: many

CDR3 protein: CASSPRGPRDNQPQHF
CDR3 DNA: TGTGCCAGCAGCCCACGGGGTCCGAGGGATAATCAGCCCCAGCATTTT
J gene: TRBJ1-5
D gene: .
V gene: TRBV7-2
CDR3 length: 16
clone size: .

CDR3 protein: CASSLASGYLETQYF
CDR3 DNA: TGCGCCAGCAGCTTGGCCAGCGGGTATCTAGAGACCCAGTACTTC
J gene: TRBJ2-5
D gene: .
V gene: TRBV5-1
CDR3 length: 15
clone size: few